The clone carrying this TCR beta chain was detected ten times or more. The antigen remains undetermined. These data belong to a study of T cells in Graves' hyperthyroidism and ophthalmopathy. Broader study findings: Patients with ophthalmopathy were separated from those with stable hyperthyroidism by a 13 V-J model.

It was RNA transcripts that yielded the amplified TCR beta CDR3 regions. When the TCR CDR3 underwent first-round RT-PCR, the HTBI primer set was used. Via MiXCR, TCRdb re-called the multiplex PCR reads, giving one row per CDR3 protein. Here the sample spans a few hundred thousand distinct CDR3 sequences, less than 20% being singletons. Graves' hyperthyroidism showing no ophthalmopathy progression within 18 months was considered stable. The diagnostic basis comprised clinical symptoms, serum thyroxine and TRAb, thyroid ultrasound and orbital computed tomography. This CDR3 has 15 amino acids. Trimming shortened V by 5 bases and J by 2 bases, and 15 bases separated the two germline ends. Germline lookup yields CDR1 SGHTA and CDR2 FQGNSA.

The sequenced material came from blood. The receptor comes from a woman younger than 35 with Graves' hyperthyroidism. V is TRBV7-2 and J is TRBJ2-5; a weak D match, TRBD1 (6 bases). The DNA for the CDR3 is TGTGCCAGCAGCCCGAGCCGAGGGGGTCAAGAGACCCAGTACTTC. Translated: CASSPSRGGQETQYF.